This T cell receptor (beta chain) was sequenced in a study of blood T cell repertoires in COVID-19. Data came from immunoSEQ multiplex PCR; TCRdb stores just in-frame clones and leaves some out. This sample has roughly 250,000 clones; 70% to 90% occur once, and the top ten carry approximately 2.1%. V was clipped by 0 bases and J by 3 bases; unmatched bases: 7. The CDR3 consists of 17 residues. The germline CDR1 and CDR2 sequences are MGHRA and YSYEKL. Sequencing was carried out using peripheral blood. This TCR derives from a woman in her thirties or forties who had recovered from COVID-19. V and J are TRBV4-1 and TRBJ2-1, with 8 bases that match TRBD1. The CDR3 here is CASSQDRGTGLYNEQFF. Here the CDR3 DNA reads TGCGCCAGCAGCCAAGATAGGGGGACAGGCCTCTACAATGAGCAGTTCTTC.